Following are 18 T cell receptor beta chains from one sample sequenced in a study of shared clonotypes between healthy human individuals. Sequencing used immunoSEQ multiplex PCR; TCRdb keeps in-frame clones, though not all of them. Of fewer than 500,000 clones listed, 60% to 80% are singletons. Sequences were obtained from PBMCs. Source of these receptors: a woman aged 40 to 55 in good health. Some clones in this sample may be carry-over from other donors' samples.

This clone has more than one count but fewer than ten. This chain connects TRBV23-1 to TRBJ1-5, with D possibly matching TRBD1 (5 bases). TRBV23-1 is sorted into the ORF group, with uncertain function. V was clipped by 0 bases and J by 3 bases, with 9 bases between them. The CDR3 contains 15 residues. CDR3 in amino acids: CASSQSPGLNQPQHF. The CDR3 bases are TGCGCCAGCAGTCAATCGCCAGGGCTCAATCAGCCCCAGCATTTT.

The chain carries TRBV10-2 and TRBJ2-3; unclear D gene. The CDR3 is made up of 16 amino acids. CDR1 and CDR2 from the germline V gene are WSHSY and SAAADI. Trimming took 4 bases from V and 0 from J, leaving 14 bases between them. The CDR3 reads CASSGLSRPSTDTQYF. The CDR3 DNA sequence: TGCGCCAGCAGTGGGTTATCCCGGCCTAGCACAGATACGCAGTATTTT.

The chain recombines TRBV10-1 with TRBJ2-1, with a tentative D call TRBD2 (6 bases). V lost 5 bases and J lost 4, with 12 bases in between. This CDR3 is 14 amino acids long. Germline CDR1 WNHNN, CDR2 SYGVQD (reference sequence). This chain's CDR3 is CASSPDYQYNEQFF. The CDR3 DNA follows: TGCGCCAGCAGTCCGGACTACCAATACAATGAGCAGTTCTTC.

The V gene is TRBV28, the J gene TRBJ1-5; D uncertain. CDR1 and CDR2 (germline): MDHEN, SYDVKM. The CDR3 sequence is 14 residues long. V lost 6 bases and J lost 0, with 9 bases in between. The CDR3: CASSGRPSNQPQHF. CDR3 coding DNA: TGTGCCAGCAGCGGACGTCCTAGCAATCAGCCCCAGCATTTT.

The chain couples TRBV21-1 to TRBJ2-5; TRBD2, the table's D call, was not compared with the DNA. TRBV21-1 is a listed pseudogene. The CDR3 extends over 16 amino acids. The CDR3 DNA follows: TGTGCCAGCAGCAGCCGACTAGCGGGAGGGCTTCGTATCCAGTACTTC. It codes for CASSSRLAGGLRIQYF.

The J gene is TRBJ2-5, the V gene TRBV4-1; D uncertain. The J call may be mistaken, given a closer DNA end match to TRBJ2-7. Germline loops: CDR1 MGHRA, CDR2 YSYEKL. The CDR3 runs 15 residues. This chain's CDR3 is CASSQVGSGPYEQYF. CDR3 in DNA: TGCGCCAGCAGCCAAGTGGGGTCGGGCCCCTACGAGCAGTACTTC.

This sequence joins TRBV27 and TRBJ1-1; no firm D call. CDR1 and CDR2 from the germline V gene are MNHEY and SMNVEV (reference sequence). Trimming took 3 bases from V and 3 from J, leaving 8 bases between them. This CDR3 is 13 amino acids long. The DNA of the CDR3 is TGTGCCAGCAGTTTGTATCCGGACACTGAAGCTTTCTTT. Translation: CASSLYPDTEAFF.

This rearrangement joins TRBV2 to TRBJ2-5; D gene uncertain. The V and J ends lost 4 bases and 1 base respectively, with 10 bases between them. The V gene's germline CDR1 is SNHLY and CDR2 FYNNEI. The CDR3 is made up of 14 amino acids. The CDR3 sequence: CASSAQPSQETQYF. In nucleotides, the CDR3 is TGTGCCAGCAGTGCCCAACCCAGCCAAGAGACCCAGTACTTC.

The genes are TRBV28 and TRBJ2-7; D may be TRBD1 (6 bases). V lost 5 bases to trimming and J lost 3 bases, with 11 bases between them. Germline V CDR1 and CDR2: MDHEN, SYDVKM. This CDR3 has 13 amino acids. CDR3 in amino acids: CASSTGSSYEQYF. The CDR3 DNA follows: TGTGCCAGCAGTACAGGGTCGAGCTACGAGCAGTACTTC.

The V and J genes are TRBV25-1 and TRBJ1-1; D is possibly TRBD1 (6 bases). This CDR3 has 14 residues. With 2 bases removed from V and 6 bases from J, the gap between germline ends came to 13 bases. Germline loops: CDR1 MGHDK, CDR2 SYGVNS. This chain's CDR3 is CASSERTGSPEAFF. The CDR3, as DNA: TGTGCCAGCAGTGAAAGAACAGGGAGTCCTGAAGCTTTCTTT.

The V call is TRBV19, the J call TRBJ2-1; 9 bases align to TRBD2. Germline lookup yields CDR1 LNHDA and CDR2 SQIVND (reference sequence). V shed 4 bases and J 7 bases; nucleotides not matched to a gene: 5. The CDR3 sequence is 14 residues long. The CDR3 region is CASSTAGGPNEQFF. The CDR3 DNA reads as TGTGCCAGTAGTACCGCGGGAGGGCCAAATGAGCAGTTCTTC.

For the CDR3, the DNA is TGTGCCAGCAGTTTAAGCGGGACCTACGAGCAGTACTTC. Amino acid sequence: CASSLSGTYEQYF. The V and J genes are TRBV28 and TRBJ2-7, with 7 bases identical to TRBD2. Germline CDR1 MDHEN, CDR2 SYDVKM. The length of the CDR3 is 13 residues. V was pared by 2 bases and J by 2 bases, with 0 bases of the junction left unmatched. Full variable domain (outside the CDR3, taken from reference TRBV28 and TRBJ2-7): DVKVTQSSRYLVKRTGEKVFLECVQDMDHENMFWYRQDPGLGLRLIYFSYDVKMKEKGDIPEGYSVSREKKERFSLILESASTNQTSMYLCASSLSGTYEQYFGPGTRLTVT.

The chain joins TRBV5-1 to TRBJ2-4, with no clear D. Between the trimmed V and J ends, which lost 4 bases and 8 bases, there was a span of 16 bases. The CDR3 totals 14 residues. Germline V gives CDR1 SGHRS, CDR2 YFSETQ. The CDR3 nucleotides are TGCGCCAGCAGCAACCAAATTGGGTCAGACATTCAGTACTTC. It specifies CASSNQIGSDIQYF.

The CDR3 region is CSVGGGSYEQYF. For the CDR3, the DNA is TGCAGCGTTGGGGGCGGCTCCTACGAGCAGTACTTC. The V gene is TRBV29-1, the J gene TRBJ2-5; weak D call: TRBD1 (5 bases). The last part of the DNA fits TRBJ2-7 better; the J call may be wrong. In germline, CDR1 is SQVTM, CDR2 ANQGSEA. CDR3 length: 12 residues.

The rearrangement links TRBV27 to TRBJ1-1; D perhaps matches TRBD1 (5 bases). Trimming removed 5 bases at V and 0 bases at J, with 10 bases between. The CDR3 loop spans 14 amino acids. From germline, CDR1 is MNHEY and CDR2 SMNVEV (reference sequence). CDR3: CASSPRVLNTEAFF. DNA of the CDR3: TGTGCCAGCAGTCCCAGGGTGTTGAACACTGAAGCTTTCTTT.

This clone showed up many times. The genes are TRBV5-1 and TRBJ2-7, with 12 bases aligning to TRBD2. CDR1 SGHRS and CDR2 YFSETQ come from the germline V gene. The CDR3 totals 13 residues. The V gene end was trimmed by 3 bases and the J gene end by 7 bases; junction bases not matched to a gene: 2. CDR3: CASSSGLAGEQYF. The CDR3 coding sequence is TGCGCCAGCAGCTCAGGACTAGCGGGAGAGCAGTACTTC.

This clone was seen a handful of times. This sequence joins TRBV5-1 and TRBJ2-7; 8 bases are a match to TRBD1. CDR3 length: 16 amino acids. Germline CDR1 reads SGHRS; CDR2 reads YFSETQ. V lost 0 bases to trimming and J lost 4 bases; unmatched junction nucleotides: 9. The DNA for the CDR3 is TGCGCCAGCAGCTTGGTTGTAGACAGGGGTCTTTACGAGCAGTACTTC. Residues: CASSLVVDRGLYEQYF. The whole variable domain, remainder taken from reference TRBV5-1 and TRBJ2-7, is KAGVTQTPRYLIKTRGQQVTLSCSPISGHRSVSWYQQTPGQGLQFLFEYFSETQRNKGNFPGRFSGRQFSNSRSEMNVSTLELGDSALYLCASSLVVDRGLYEQYFGPGTRLTVT.

The CDR3 loop reads CSAPRADTQYF. CDR3 nucleotide sequence: TGCAGTGCCCCTAGGGCAGATACGCAGTATTTT. The chain uses TRBV20-1 and TRBJ2-3; D is uncertain. The CDR3 is 11 amino acids. Between the trimmed V and J ends, which lost 6 bases and 4 bases, there was a span of 8 bases. Per the germline V gene, CDR1 is DFQATT and CDR2 is SNEGSKA (reference sequence).